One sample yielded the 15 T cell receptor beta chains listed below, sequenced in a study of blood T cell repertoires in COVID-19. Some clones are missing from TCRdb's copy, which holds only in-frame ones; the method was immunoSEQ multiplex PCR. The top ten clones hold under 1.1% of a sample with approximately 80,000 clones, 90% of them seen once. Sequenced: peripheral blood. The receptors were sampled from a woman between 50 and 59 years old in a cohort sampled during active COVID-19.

CDR3 residues: CASSKRTSGRADTQYF. In nucleotides, the CDR3 is TGTGCCAGCAGCAAGCGGACTAGCGGGAGAGCCGATACGCAGTATTTT. The V gene is TRBV7-8, the J gene TRBJ2-3; 13 nucleotides agree with TRBD2. V shed 5 bases and J 6 bases; nucleotides not matched to a gene: 8. The CDR3 is 16 amino acids. Germline CDR1 and CDR2: SGHVS and FQNEAQ.

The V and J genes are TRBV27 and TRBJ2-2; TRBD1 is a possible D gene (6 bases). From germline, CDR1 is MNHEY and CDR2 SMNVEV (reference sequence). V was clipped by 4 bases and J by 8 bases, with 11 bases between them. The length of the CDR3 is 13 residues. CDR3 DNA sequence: TGTGCCAGCAGTTATTCAGGGGCTGGGGAGCTGTTTTTT. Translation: CASSYSGAGELFF.

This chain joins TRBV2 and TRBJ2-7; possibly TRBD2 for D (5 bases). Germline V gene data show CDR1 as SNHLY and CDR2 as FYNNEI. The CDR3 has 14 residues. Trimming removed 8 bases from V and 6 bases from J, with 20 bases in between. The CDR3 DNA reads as TGTGCCAGCCGGCAGCAGGAGGCCTCCCTCGAGCAGTACTTC. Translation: CASRQQEASLEQYF.

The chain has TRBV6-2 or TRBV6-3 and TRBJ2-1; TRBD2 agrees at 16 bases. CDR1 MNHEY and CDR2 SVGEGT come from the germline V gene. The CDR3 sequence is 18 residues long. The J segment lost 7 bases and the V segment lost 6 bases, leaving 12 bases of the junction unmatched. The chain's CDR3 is CASSPRGLAGGSRNEQFF. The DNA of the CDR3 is TGTGCCAGCAGCCCTAGGGGACTAGCGGGAGGGTCCCGGAATGAGCAGTTCTTC.

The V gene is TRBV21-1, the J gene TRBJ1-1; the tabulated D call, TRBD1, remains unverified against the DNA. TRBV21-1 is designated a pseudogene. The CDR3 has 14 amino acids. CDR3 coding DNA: TGTGCCAGCAGCAAAGCGGTAAGGGGTAAACGAGCTTTCTTT. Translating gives CASSKAVRGKRAFF.

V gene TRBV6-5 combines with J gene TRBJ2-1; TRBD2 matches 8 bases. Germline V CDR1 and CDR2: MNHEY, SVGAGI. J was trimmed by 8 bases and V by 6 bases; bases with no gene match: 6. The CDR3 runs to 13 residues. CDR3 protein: CASRREALDEQFF. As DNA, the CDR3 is TGTGCCAGCAGGCGGGAGGCCCTGGATGAGCAGTTCTTC.

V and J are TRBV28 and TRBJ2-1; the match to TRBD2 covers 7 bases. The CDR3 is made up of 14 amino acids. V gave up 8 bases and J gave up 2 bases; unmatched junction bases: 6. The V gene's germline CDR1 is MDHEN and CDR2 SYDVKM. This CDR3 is CASSGGTTYNEQFF. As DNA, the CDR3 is TGTGCCAGCTCCGGCGGGACTACCTACAATGAGCAGTTCTTC.

The CDR3 bases are TGCGCCAGCAGCTTGGGCGGGAGAATCCACGAGCAGTACTTC. Translated, it gives CASSLGGRIHEQYF. This chain uses TRBV5-1 with TRBJ2-7, with 7 bases matching TRBD2. The trim removed 0 bases at V and 5 bases at J, leaving 5 bases unmatched. The CDR3 covers 14 residues. Germline CDR1 is SGHRS and CDR2 is YFSETQ.

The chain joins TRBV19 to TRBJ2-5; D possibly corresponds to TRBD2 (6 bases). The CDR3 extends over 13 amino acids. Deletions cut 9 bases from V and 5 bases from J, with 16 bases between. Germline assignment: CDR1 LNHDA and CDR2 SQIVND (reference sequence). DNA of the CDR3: TGTGCCAGGAGGACCAGCGGAGGGGAGACCCAGTACTTC. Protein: CARRTSGGETQYF.

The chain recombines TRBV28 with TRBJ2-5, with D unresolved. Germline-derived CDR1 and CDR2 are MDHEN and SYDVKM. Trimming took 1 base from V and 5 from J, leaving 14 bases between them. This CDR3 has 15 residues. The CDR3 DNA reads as TGTGCCAGCAGTTTATTGGAGTCATTACGGGAGACCCAGTACTTC. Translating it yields CASSLLESLRETQYF.

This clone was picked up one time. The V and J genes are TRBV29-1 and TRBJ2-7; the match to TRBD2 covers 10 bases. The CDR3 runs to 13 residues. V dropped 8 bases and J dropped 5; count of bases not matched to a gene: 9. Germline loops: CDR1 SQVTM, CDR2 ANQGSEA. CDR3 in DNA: TGCAGCACCCGGGGGCTAGCGGGAGACGAGCAGTACTTC. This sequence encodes CSTRGLAGDEQYF.

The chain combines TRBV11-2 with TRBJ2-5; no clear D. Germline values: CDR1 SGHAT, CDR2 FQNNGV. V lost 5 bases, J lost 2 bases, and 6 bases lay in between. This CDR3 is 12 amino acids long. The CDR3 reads CASSRQQETQYF. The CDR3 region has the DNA TGTGCCAGCAGCCGACAACAAGAGACCCAGTACTTC.

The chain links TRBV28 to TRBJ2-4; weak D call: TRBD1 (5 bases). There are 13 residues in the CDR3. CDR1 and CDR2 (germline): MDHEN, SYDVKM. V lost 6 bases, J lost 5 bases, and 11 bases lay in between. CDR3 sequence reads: CASSWEGENIQYF. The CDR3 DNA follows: TGTGCCAGCAGCTGGGAAGGGGAAAACATTCAGTACTTC.

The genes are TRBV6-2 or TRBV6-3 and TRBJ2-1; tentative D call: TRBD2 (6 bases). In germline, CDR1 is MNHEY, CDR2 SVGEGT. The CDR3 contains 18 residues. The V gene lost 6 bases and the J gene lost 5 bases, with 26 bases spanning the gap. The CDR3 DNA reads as TGTGCCAGCAGCAGTGCCTTAGCGGCGACTCCGCGCCACAATGAGCAGTTCTTC. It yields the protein CASSSALAATPRHNEQFF.

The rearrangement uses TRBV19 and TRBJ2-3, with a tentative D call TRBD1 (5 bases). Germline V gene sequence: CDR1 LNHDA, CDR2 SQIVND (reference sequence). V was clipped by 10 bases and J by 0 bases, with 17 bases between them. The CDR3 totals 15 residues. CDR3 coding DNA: TGTGCCACCCGCCTAACAGACAGTAGCACAGATACGCAGTATTTT. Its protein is CATRLTDSSTDTQYF. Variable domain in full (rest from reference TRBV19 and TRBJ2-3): DGGITQSPKYLFRKEGQNVTLSCEQNLNHDAMYWYRQDPGQGLRLIYYSQIVNDFQKGDIAEGYSVSREKKESFPLTVTSAQKNPTAFYLCATRLTDSSTDTQYFGPGTRLTVL.